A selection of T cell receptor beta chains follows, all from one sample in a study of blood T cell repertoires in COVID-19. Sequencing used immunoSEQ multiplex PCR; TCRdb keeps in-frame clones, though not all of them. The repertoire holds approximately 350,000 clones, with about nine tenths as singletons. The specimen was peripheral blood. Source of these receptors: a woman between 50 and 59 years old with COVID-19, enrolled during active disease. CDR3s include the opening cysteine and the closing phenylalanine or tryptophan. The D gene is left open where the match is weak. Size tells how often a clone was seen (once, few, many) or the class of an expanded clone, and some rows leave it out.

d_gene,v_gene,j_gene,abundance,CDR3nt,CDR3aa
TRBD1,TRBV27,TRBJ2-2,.,TGTGCCAGTGGACAGGGGGCATCGACCGGGGAGCTGTTTTTT,CASGQGASTGELFF
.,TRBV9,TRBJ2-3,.,TGTGCCAGCAGCGTAGACCCGGCCCCAACAGATGTAGATACGCAGTATTTT,CASSVDPAPTDVDTQYF
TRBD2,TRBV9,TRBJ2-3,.,TGTGCCAGCAGCACCGGGACTAGCGGGTATAGCACAGATACGCAGTATTTT,CASSTGTSGYSTDTQYF
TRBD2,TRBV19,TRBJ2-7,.,TGTGCCAGTAGTCTCTCCGTGCCGGGACTAGCGGGAGGCTCTAACTACGAGCAGTACTTC,CASSLSVPGLAGGSNYEQYF
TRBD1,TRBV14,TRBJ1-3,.,TGTGCCAGCAGCCGGCGACAGGGCATCACTGGAAACACCATATATTTT,CASSRRQGITGNTIYF
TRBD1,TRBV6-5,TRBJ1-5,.,TGTGCCAGCAGTCGGACAGGGCGGCATCAGCCCCAGCATTTT,CASSRTGRHQPQHF
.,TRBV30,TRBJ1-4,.,TGTGCCTGGAGTCCTTCGTGGAGGGAGGGTGAAAAACTGTTTTTT,CAWSPSWREGEKLFF
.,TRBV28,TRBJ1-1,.,TGTGCCAGCAGTTTATTAGGGGGTGAAGCTTTCTTT,CASSLLGGEAFF
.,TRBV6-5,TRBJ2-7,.,TGTGCCAGCAGTTACACAGCGGCGGGCTACGAGCAGTACTTC,CASSYTAAGYEQYF
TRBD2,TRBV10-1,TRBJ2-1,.,TGCGCCAGCAGCCCTGGGACTAGCGCCCTTAGGGAGCAGTTCTTC,CASSPGTSALREQFF
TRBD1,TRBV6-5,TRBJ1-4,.,TGTGCCAGCAGTCCGCAGGGGGTAACTAATGAAAAACTGTTTTTT,CASSPQGVTNEKLFF
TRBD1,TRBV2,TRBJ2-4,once,TGTGCCAGCAGTGAACTGTCACAGGGGCGAAAGTACTTC,CASSELSQGRKYF
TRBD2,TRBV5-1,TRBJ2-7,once,TGCGCCAGCAGCTTGGTGTCTAGCGGGACCTCCTACGAGCAGTACTTC,CASSLVSSGTSYEQYF
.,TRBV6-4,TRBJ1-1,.,TGTGCCAGCAGTACCGAGGTGAACACTGAAGCTTTCTTT,CASSTEVNTEAFF
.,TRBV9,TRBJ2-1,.,TGTGCCAGCAGCGTAGCGGGATACAGCGAGCAGTTCTTC,CASSVAGYSEQFF
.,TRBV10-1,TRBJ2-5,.,TGCGCCAGCAGTGCACACATAACCCAAGAGACCCAGTACTTC,CASSAHITQETQYF
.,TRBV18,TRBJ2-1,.,TGTGCCAGCTCACCTCGTGTACTCGGGAGCAATGAGCAGTTCTTC,CASSPRVLGSNEQFF
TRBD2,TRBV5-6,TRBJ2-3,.,TGTGCCAGCAGCTTAGGGACTATAATAGGGGATACGCAGTATTTT,CASSLGTIIGDTQYF
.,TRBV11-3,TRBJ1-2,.,TGTGCCAGCAGCTTTGGCAGGGCGGCCTATGGCTACACCTTC,CASSFGRAAYGYTF
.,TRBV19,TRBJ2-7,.,TGTGCCAGTAGTATTTTCGCGGGACCGGGCTACGAGCAGTACTTC,CASSIFAGPGYEQYF
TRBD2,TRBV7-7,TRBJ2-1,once,TGTGCTAGCAGCAGAGCCGGGACTAGCCGATCGAGCGAGCAGTTCTTC,CASSRAGTSRSSEQFF
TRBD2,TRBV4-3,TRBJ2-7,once,TGCGCCAGCAGCCAAGACAACCCCATACCCAGGACTAGCGGGACGAGGGGCTACGAGCAGTACTTC,CASSQDNPIPRTSGTRGYEQYF
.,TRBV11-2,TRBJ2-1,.,TGTGCCAGCAGCTTATCACTAGGAGACTACAATGAGCAGTTCTTC,CASSLSLGDYNEQFF
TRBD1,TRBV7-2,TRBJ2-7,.,TGTGCCAGCAGCGCCCGGGACAGGGGGTCCTACGAGCAGTACTTC,CASSARDRGSYEQYF
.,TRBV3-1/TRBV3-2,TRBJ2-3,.,TGTGCCAGCATGGGTCCGGGATTCGTGGGCACAGATACGCAGTATTTT,CASMGPGFVGTDTQYF
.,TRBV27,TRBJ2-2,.,TGTGCCAGCAGTTCACTGACCGGGGAGCTGTTTTTT,CASSSLTGELFF
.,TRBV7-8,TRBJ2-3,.,TGTGCCAGCAGCTTATCTAGCTCTAGCACAGATACGCAGTATTTT,CASSLSSSSTDTQYF
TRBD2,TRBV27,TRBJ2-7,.,TGTGCCAGCAGATTAGCGGGAGTAAACTTTTACGAGCAGTACTTC,CASRLAGVNFYEQYF
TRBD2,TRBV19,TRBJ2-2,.,TGTGCCAGTAGTATATCCCACTCGCGGGGGATGAACACCGGGGAGCTGTTTTTT,CASSISHSRGMNTGELFF
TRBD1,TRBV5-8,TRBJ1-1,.,TGTGCCAGCAGCTTGAGTAGTGGTCTGGGACAGGGACACACTGAAGCTTTCTTT,CASSLSSGLGQGHTEAFF
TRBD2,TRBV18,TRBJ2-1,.,TGTGCCAGCTCACCAAGGACTAGCTCCTACAATGAGCAGTTCTTC,CASSPRTSSYNEQFF
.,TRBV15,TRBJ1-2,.,TGTGCCACCAGCCCTGAGGGAGGAGCTAACTATGGCTACACCTTC,CATSPEGGANYGYTF
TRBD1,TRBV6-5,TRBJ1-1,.,TGTGCCAGCAGTCCGATGACAGGGGGGTACACTGAAGCTTTCTTT,CASSPMTGGYTEAFF
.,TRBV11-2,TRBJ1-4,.,TGTGCCAGCAGTTCCACAGTAGCGGCAGACACATTT,CASSSTVAADTF
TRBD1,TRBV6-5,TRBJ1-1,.,TGTGCCAGCAGCCATGGACAGGGGGTCTCTGAAGCTTTCTTT,CASSHGQGVSEAFF
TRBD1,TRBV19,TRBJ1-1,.,TGTGCCAGTAGTTGGGACAGGGGTACTGAAGCTTTCTTT,CASSWDRGTEAFF
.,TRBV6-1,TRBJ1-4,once,TGTGCCAGCAGTGAAGCGGTGGGAGTAGTCGGAGAAAAACTGTTTTTT,CASSEAVGVVGEKLFF
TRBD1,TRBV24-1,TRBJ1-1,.,TGTGCCACCAGTGATTCCAGGACAGGGCTCACTGAAGCTTTCTTT,CATSDSRTGLTEAFF
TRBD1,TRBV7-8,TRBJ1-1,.,TGTGCCAGCAGCTCCAGGACAGGGACCACTGAAGCTTTCTTT,CASSSRTGTTEAFF
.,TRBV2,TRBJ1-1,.,TGTGCCAGCATTGTCGAACAGAACACTGAAGCTTTCTTT,CASIVEQNTEAFF
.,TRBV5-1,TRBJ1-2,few,TGCGCCAGCAGCTTGGACGCCCAGTCACGTGGCTACACCTTC,CASSLDAQSRGYTF
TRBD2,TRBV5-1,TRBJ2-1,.,TGCGCCAGCAGCATGGGACTAGCGGGAAACAATGAGCAGTTCTTC,CASSMGLAGNNEQFF
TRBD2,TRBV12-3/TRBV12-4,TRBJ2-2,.,TGTGCCACCAGGACTAGCGGGACAGGGGAGCTGTTTTTT,CATRTSGTGELFF
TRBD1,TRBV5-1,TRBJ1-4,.,TGCGCCAGCAGCTTGGACACAGGGGTTGAAAAACTGTTTTTT,CASSLDTGVEKLFF
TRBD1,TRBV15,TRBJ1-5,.,TGTGCCACCAGCAGAGATACAGGGGCTAATCAGCCCCAGCATTTT,CATSRDTGANQPQHF
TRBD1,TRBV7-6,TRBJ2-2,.,TGTGCCAGCAGCCGCGGACAGGACATCACCGGGGAGCTGTTTTTT,CASSRGQDITGELFF
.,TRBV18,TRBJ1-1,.,TGTGCCAGCTCTCCAATTTCAGGGGTGCGTGAAACTGAAGCTTTCTTT,CASSPISGVRETEAFF
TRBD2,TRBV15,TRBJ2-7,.,TGTGCCACCAGCGGGGGGGGACTAGCGGGAGAGCAGTACTTC,CATSGGGLAGEQYF
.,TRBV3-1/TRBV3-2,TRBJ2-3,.,TGTGCCAGCACTAACCGCGGCGGAGATACGCAGTATTTT,CASTNRGGDTQYF
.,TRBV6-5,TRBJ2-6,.,TGTGCCAGCAGTTACTCCCCGTCTGGGGCCAACGTCCTGACTTTC,CASSYSPSGANVLTF
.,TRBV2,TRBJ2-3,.,TGTGCCAGCGCCCAAGCGGTCTCTAGCACAGATACGCAGTATTTT,CASAQAVSSTDTQYF
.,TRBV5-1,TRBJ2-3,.,TGCGCCAGCAGCCAGAGGATGGATACGCAGTATTTT,CASSQRMDTQYF
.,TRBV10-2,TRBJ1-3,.,TGCGCCAGCAGGTTATATCCGGTCGATGGAAACACCATATATTTT,CASRLYPVDGNTIYF
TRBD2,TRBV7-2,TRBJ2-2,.,TGTGCCAGCAGCTCTAGCGGGAAGTACACCGGGGAGCTGTTTTTT,CASSSSGKYTGELFF
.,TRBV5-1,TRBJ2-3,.,TGCGCCAGCAGCCCTGACGGGAGAAGCACAGATACGCAGTATTTT,CASSPDGRSTDTQYF
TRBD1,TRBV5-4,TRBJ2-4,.,TGTGCCACATCGCGGGACAGGGCAAGAAACATTCAGTACTTC,CATSRDRARNIQYF
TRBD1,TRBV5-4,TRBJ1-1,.,TGTGCCAGCAGCCCGGGACAGGGAGTCTCTGAAGCTTTCTTT,CASSPGQGVSEAFF
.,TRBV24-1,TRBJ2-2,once,TGTGCCACCAGTGGGCTGCAGGGGTTGACCGGGGAGCTGTTTTTT,CATSGLQGLTGELFF
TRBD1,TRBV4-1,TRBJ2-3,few,TGCGCCAGCAGCCAAGGCCGGACAGGGGCCGCAGATACGCAGTATTTT,CASSQGRTGAADTQYF